This T cell receptor (beta chain) was sequenced in a study of T-cell reconstitution after alpha-beta-depleted transplantation in children. Overall study findings and caveats: T-cell counts and diversity were attributed mostly to newly produced T cells one year after transplant. Reported findings indicate that, about two months after transplant, alpha-beta T cells came from several hundred expanded clones, which were derived from non-depleted graft cells. High day-60 TCRbeta diversity in some patients came from surviving recipient T cells and thymic progenitors.

Note on this clonotype: What it recognizes is unknown.

During its preparation, the TCRbeta library received unique molecular identifiers. TCRdb called the PCR reads again in MiXCR, with one record for every CDR3 protein. The sample has about 580,000 distinct CDR3 sequences, about 21% seen once. Germline CDR1 reads DFQATT; CDR2 reads SNEGSKA (reference sequence). This CDR3 contains 20 residues. Trimming took 1 base from V and 5 from J, leaving 27 bases between them. The source material was PBMCs, mostly from graft donor cells, sampled 360 days after TCRalphabeta/CD19-depleted stem cell transplant. This sequence joins TRBV20-1 and TRBJ1-6; D uncertain. This receptor was obtained from a boy younger than two who had a stem cell transplant for acute myeloid leukemia, so the T cells may come from the graft donor. Here the CDR3 DNA reads TGCAGTGCTAGAGTCCTTCAGGCAGGACTTGCCTTAGGGAATAATTCACCCCTCCACTTT. It translates to CSARVLQAGLALGNNSPLHF.